One T cell receptor beta chain is described in this entry. The antigen remains undetermined. This specimen belongs to a study of post-analysis software for immune sequencing data. For the study at large: In terms of disease course, relapsing-remitting, secondary progressive and progressive-relapsing multiple sclerosis were included. Points from the study as a whole: Four to six TRBV segments (TRBV5-6, TRBV5-1 and TRBV20-1 among them) occurred more frequently in patients than in controls.

Trimming shortened V by 3 bases and J by 5 bases, and 14 bases separated the two germline ends. The length of the CDR3 is 14 residues. CDR1 is MDHEN, CDR2 SYDVKM, per germline. Libraries were made from TCR beta cDNA, and they carried unique molecular identifiers. cDNA molecules numbering some 500,000 came from about 0.94 to 9.7 million T cells. TCRdb processed the PCR reads anew with MiXCR; each CDR3 protein has one entry. The top ten clones hold 0.56% of a sample with hundreds of thousands of distinct CDR3 sequences, roughly 27% of them seen once. This chain joins TRBV28 and TRBJ2-7; D is possibly TRBD2 (6 bases). This sequence was found in a girl aged 5 to 17 with multiple sclerosis. The source material was blood. The CDR3 sequence: CASSFQGGFNEQYF. In nucleotides, the CDR3 is TGTGCCAGCAGTTTTCAGGGAGGTTTCAACGAGCAGTACTTC.